These 16 T cell receptor beta chains originate from one sample sequenced in a study of cytomegalovirus exposure and HLA in healthy donors. The PCR ran on 60 Vbeta and 13 Jbeta primers. The repertoire was sequenced with immunoSEQ multiplex PCR; TCRdb's copy has only in-frame clones and lacks some. The data contain approximately 150,000 clones, roughly 79% of them singletons. Specimen: PBMCs. The source of these receptors is a male donor in good health and CMV-seropositive.

This chain uses TRBV25-1 with TRBJ2-7; possible D gene TRBD1, 6 bases. CDR1 and CDR2 from the germline V gene are MGHDK and SYGVNS. This CDR3 comprises 13 residues. V was cut by 3 bases and J by 2 bases, with 8 bases left in between. In nucleotides, the CDR3 is TGTGCCAGCAGTGATCAGGGGACCTACGAGCAGTACTTC. This codes for CASSDQGTYEQYF.

This clone appeared once. The rearrangement joins TRBV4-2 to TRBJ2-1; TRBD2 matches 8 bases. With V trimmed by 6 bases and J by 3 bases, 7 bases remained unmatched. Germline V gives CDR1 LGHNA, CDR2 YNFKEQ. The length of the CDR3 is 15 residues. The CDR3: CASSFSGELYNEQFF. As DNA, the CDR3 is TGTGCCAGCAGTTTTAGCGGGGAGCTCTACAATGAGCAGTTCTTC.

V is TRBV10-1 and J is TRBJ2-7, with a tentative D call TRBD2 (6 bases). V was clipped by 5 bases and J by 6 bases, with 14 bases between them. CDR3 length equals 13 residues. Germline CDR1 and CDR2: WNHNN and SYGVQD (reference sequence). DNA of the CDR3: TGCGCCAGCAGTCCGGGACGGGACTTCGAGCAGTACTTC. Translating it yields CASSPGRDFEQYF.

The CDR3 is CASSQTPGQGFGYTF. Here the CDR3 DNA reads TGCGCCAGCAGCCAAACTCCGGGACAGGGTTTCGGCTACACCTTC. The chain uses TRBV4-3 and TRBJ1-2; 9 bases line up with TRBD1. Germline assignment: CDR1 LGHNA and CDR2 YSLEER. The V and J ends lost 2 bases and 8 bases, in that order; junction bases with no gene match: 9. The CDR3 sequence is 15 residues long.

The chain couples TRBV19 to TRBJ1-3; D not resolved. V lost 4 bases and J lost 9, with 16 bases in between. The CDR3 has 14 residues. The germline V gene encodes CDR1 LNHDA and CDR2 SQIVND (reference sequence). The DNA of the CDR3 is TGTGCCAGTAGTACATCCCCTCTACGGAGCACCATATATTTT. Residues: CASSTSPLRSTIYF.

The chain combines TRBV18 with TRBJ2-5, with 7 bases fitting TRBD2. The CDR3 extends over 14 amino acids. The V gene's germline CDR1 is KGHSH and CDR2 LQKENI. Losses at the gene ends were 0 bases for V and 5 bases for J; bases not matched to a gene: 3. The chain's CDR3 is CASSPPRELETQYF. DNA of the CDR3: TGTGCCAGCTCACCACCGCGGGAGTTGGAGACCCAGTACTTC.

This clone was detected a few times. The genes are TRBV4-1 and TRBJ2-7, with 10 positions matching TRBD1. CDR1 MGHRA and CDR2 YSYEKL come from the germline V gene. The J segment lost 4 bases and the V segment lost 3 bases, leaving 6 bases of the junction unmatched. The CDR3 is 15 residues long. This CDR3 is CASSHGDRGAYEQYF. The CDR3 region has the DNA TGCGCCAGCAGCCACGGGGACAGGGGTGCTTACGAGCAGTACTTC.

V usage is TRBV2 and J usage is TRBJ1-4; 7 nucleotides align to TRBD1. The CDR3 is made up of 14 amino acids. Germline V gene lookup returns CDR1 SNHLY and CDR2 FYNNEI. The trim removed 5 bases at V and 7 bases at J, leaving 7 bases unmatched. The CDR3 spells CASSLTGSGEKLFF. The CDR3 region has the DNA TGTGCCAGCAGTTTGACAGGGTCGGGTGAAAAACTGTTTTTT. Complete variable domain (other parts from reference TRBV2 and TRBJ1-4): EPEVTQTPSHQVTQMGQEVILRCVPISNHLYFYWYRQILGQKVEFLVSFYNNEISEKSEIFDDQFSVERPDGSNFTLKIRSTKLEDSAMYFCASSLTGSGEKLFFGSGTQLSVL.

The CDR3 protein is CASSADYEQYF. The CDR3 nucleotides are TGTGCCAGCAGTGCCGACTACGAGCAGTACTTC. The J gene is TRBJ2-5, the V gene TRBV6-1; D is unresolved. The J call may be faulty, since TRBJ2-7 better matches the DNA end. CDR1 and CDR2 from the germline V gene are MNHNS and SASEGT. The CDR3 spans 11 residues.

The chain recombines TRBV6-1 with TRBJ2-1; a possible D gene is TRBD1 (5 bases). Trimming took 2 bases from V and 2 from J, leaving 10 bases between them. Germline assignment: CDR1 MNHNS and CDR2 SASEGT. The CDR3 length is 15 residues. The CDR3 spells CASSERPDTYNEQFF. DNA for the CDR3: TGTGCCAGCAGTGAAAGGCCGGACACCTACAATGAGCAGTTCTTC.

V gene TRBV11-2 combines with J gene TRBJ1-1; TRBD1 aligns across 8 bases. Germline loops: CDR1 SGHAT, CDR2 FQNNGV. Trimming cost V 4 bases and J 1 base; bases outside gene matches: 8. This CDR3 contains 16 residues. DNA of the CDR3: TGTGCCAGCAGCTATCGGGACAGGAAAGCGAACACTGAAGCTTTCTTT. Translating gives CASSYRDRKANTEAFF.

This clone has just a few counts. V usage is TRBV4-1 and J usage is TRBJ1-6, with D maybe TRBD1 (5 bases). Germline V gene data show CDR1 as MGHRA and CDR2 as YSYEKL. CDR3 length equals 18 residues. The V end was cut by 0 bases, the J end by 0 bases, with 12 bases between. CDR3 coding DNA: TGCGCCAGCAGCCAAGAAGAAGTGGGGGGCTCCTATAATTCACCCCTCCACTTT. The encoded protein is CASSQEEVGGSYNSPLHF.

This clone showed up just a few times. V gene TRBV6-6 combines with J gene TRBJ2-2; D not certain. The germline V gene has CDR1 MNHNY and CDR2 SVGAGI (reference sequence). The CDR3 has 12 residues. With 0 bases removed from V and 6 bases from J, the gap between germline ends came to 2 bases. The CDR3 DNA reads as TGTGCCAGCAGTTACTCCGCCGGGGAGCTGTTTTTT. It translates to CASSYSAGELFF.

The chain has TRBV15 and TRBJ2-5; 8 bases fit TRBD2. Near its end, the DNA agrees better with TRBJ2-7, so the J call may be wrong. CDR1 LNHNV and CDR2 YYDKDF come from the germline V gene (reference sequence). This CDR3 region has 18 residues. CDR3: CATSRDRGSGVSSYEQYF. CDR3 DNA sequence: TGTGCCACCAGCAGAGATCGGGGTAGCGGGGTCAGCTCCTACGAGCAGTACTTC.

The V gene is TRBV5-1, the J gene TRBJ2-5, with 7 nucleotides matching TRBD2. V dropped 7 bases and J dropped 5; count of bases not matched to a gene: 8. Germline CDR1 SGHRS, CDR2 YFSETQ. This CDR3 region has 13 residues. CDR3 nucleotide sequence: TGCGCCAGCCAACTGACTAGCATGGAGACCCAGTACTTC. Translating gives CASQLTSMETQYF.

V is TRBV18 and J is TRBJ1-1, with a weak D call TRBD1 (6 bases). This CDR3 has 14 amino acids. The V gene's germline CDR1 is KGHSH and CDR2 LQKENI. Trimming removed 3 bases at V and 2 bases at J, with 10 bases between. The CDR3: CASSPTGFNTEAFF. CDR3 in DNA: TGTGCCAGCTCACCTACAGGGTTTAACACTGAAGCTTTCTTT.